This TCR beta chain was identified in a study of radiation and T cells in renal cell carcinoma. About the research overall: Nephrectomy followed 15 Gy stereotactic body radiation by 4 weeks. General study findings and limits: Baseline intratumoral clonotype presence is unknown without pretreatment biopsies.

Concerning this clone itself: Its antigen is undetermined.

Time point reported: blood 2 weeks post-SBRT. Treatment meaning: 15 Gy SBRT to primary tumor, nephrectomy 4 weeks later. Repertoires were generated with immunoSEQ multiplex PCR, while TCRdb's copy carries only in-frame clones and drops some. Here the sample spans roughly 130,000 clones, around 89% being singletons. The V end lost 5 bases, the J end lost 0 bases, and 11 bases lay between the germline ends. This CDR3 is built from 15 residues. Germline assignment: CDR1 SGHTA and CDR2 FQGNSA. This clonotype was sampled from a woman in her seventies with renal cell carcinoma. The chain recombines TRBV7-2 with TRBJ1-3; D gene ambiguous. The input for sequencing was blood, taken from a patient whose treatment included radiotherapy and nephrectomy. For the CDR3, the DNA is TGTGCCAGCAGCCTTGACGGGCGCTCTGGAAACACCATATATTTT. Protein product: CASSLDGRSGNTIYF.